Each of the 11 T cell receptor beta chains below was sequenced from the same sample in a study of human T cells and chemical hapten exposure. Sample time point: pre-sensitization, week 0. Treatment: therapeutic diphenylcyclopropenone sensitization with weekly scalp DPC. TCRdb used MiXCR to reprocess the RACE reads, holding one entry per CDR3 protein. The data show over 55,000 distinct CDR3 sequences, with over 9% seen just once and roughly 8.8% held by the top ten. Sequenced here: whole blood, sampled in connection with sensitization to the hapten diphenylcyclopropenone (DPC). The receptors stem from a man in his forties with alopecia areata. Some clones in this sample may be carry-over from other donors' samples.

The table lists this clonotype with many counts. The rearrangement joins TRBV6-6 to TRBJ1-5; D may be TRBD1 (6 bases). V lost 2 bases to trimming and J lost 15 bases, with 20 bases between them. CDR3 size: 14 residues. Germline CDR1 is MNHNY and CDR2 is SVGAGI (reference sequence). As DNA, the CDR3 is TGTGCCAGCAGTTACGCAACAGGGAGGGTTTTGGGGCATTTT. Translated, it gives CASSYATGRVLGHF.

At least ten counts were recorded for this clonotype. V is TRBV7-9 and J is TRBJ2-7, with D tentatively TRBD1 (6 bases). Trimming removed 2 bases from V and 1 base from J, with 15 bases in between. This CDR3 is 16 amino acids long. The germline CDR1 and CDR2 sequences are SEHNR and FQNEAQ (reference sequence). DNA for the CDR3: TGTGCCAGCAGCTTACCCGGCGGCAGGGGTTCCTACGAGCAGTACTTC. Translation: CASSLPGGRGSYEQYF.

The sample holds many counts of this clonotype. V is TRBV19 and J is TRBJ2-4, with D unresolved. V was clipped by 6 bases and J by 0 bases, with 12 bases between them. The germline gives CDR1 LNHDA, CDR2 SQIVND (reference sequence). The CDR3 is made up of 15 amino acids. The CDR3, as DNA: TGTGCCAGTAGCCCATCAGAACTAGCCAAAAACATTCAGTACTTC. Amino acids: CASSPSELAKNIQYF.

The chain has TRBV7-7 and TRBJ1-4; no definite D call. This CDR3 has 15 residues. CDR1 and CDR2 (germline): SSHAT, FNYEAQ (reference sequence). V was trimmed by 5 bases and J by 9 bases, leaving 19 bases between them. CDR3 residues: CASSRTPDKGKKLFF. CDR3 DNA: TGTGCCAGCAGCCGGACTCCTGACAAAGGGAAAAAACTGTTTTTT.

The chain joins TRBV6-5 to TRBJ2-2, with 12 nucleotides matching TRBD2. Germline lookup yields CDR1 MNHEY and CDR2 SVGAGI. This CDR3 spans 16 amino acids. The trim removed 5 bases at V and 3 bases at J, leaving 4 bases unmatched. In nucleotides, the CDR3 is TGTGCCAGCAGTCTGACTAGCGGGAGCTACACCGGGGAGCTGTTTTTT. This translates into CASSLTSGSYTGELFF.

This clonotype was seen at least ten times. The V call is TRBV2, the J call TRBJ2-5, with D possibly TRBD2 on 7 matching bases. Germline CDR1 is SNHLY and CDR2 is FYNNEI. V gave up 6 bases and J gave up 2 bases, with 16 bases separating them. The CDR3 consists of 15 residues. The CDR3 here is CASRQGGGRQETQYF. DNA for the CDR3: TGTGCCAGCAGACAAGGGGGGGGACGGCAAGAGACCCAGTACTTC.

This chain uses TRBV29-1 with TRBJ2-1, with 9 nucleotides matching TRBD2. The CDR3 runs 14 residues. V lost 7 bases, J lost 4 bases, and 8 bases stayed unmatched. Looked up from germline, CDR1 is SQVTM and CDR2 is ANQGSEA. The CDR3 DNA reads TGCAGCGCCCCCGGGACTAGCCGATACAATGAGCAGTTCTTC. Amino acids: CSAPGTSRYNEQFF.

This chain uses TRBV20-1 with TRBJ2-7, with 11 positions matching TRBD1. CDR1 and CDR2 (germline): DFQATT, SNEGSKA (reference sequence). CDR3 length: 15 residues. The J segment lost 4 bases and the V segment lost 3 bases, leaving 8 bases of the junction unmatched. CDR3 in DNA: TGCAGTGCTAGTCCCAGGACAGGGGGCGCATACGAGCAGTACTTC. Translating it yields CSASPRTGGAYEQYF.

This clonotype was observed a handful of times. This chain uses TRBV11-2 with TRBJ1-5; TRBD1 agrees at 10 bases. Germline trimming cut 5 bases from V and 2 bases from J; bases unmatched to any gene: 3. Per germline, CDR1 SGHAT and CDR2 FQNNGV. This CDR3 has 15 amino acids. The CDR3 sequence: CASSTTGGGNQPQHF. Written as DNA, the CDR3 is TGTGCCAGCAGCACGACAGGGGGCGGCAATCAGCCCCAGCATTTT.

By share, this clonotype ranks as large. V usage is TRBV7-9 and J usage is TRBJ2-2, with 10 bases fitting TRBD2. The CDR3 totals 16 residues. The junction had 4 bases not matched to a gene; V was cut back by 3 bases and J by 3 bases. Germline values: CDR1 SEHNR, CDR2 FQNEAQ (reference sequence). CDR3 nucleotide sequence: TGTGCCAGCAGCTTGCTAGCGGGAGTCGACACCGGGGAGCTGTTTTTT. This translates into CASSLLAGVDTGELFF.

This chain links TRBV28 with TRBJ2-7; D is ambiguous. V lost 2 bases and J 4 bases, leaving 12 bases between the germline ends. There are 14 residues in the CDR3. Germline V gene data show CDR1 as MDHEN and CDR2 as SYDVKM. CDR3 bases: TGTGCCAGCAGTTTAGAGTCCCTCGCATACGAGCAGTACTTC. This sequence encodes CASSLESLAYEQYF.